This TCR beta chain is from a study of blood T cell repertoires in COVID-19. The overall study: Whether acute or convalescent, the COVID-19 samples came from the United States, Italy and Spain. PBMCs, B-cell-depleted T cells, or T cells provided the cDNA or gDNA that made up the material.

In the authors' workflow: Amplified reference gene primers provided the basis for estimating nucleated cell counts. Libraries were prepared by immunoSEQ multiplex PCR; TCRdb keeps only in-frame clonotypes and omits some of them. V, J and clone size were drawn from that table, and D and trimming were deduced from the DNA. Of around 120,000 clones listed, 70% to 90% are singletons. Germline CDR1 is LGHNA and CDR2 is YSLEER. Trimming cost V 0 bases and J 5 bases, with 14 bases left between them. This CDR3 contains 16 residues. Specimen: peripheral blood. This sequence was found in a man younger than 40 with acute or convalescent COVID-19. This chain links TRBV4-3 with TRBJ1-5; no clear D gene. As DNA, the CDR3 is TGCGCCAGCAGCCAAGACGCGACCACGGCGGATCAGCCCCAGCATTTT. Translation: CASSQDATTADQPQHF.